This T cell receptor beta chain was sequenced in a study of neurological immune-mediated disorders. Study observations and caveats: No CDR3 amino acid sequences recurred among expanded clones across subjects, suggesting private repertoires in all groups.

The CDR3 loop spans 13 amino acids. The germline gives CDR1 SGHRS, CDR2 YFSETQ. V dropped 0 bases and J dropped 6 bases, with 10 bases sitting between them. A single record per CDR3 protein comes from TCRdb applying MiXCR to the 5' RACE reads. The sample consists of 24,000 or so distinct CDR3 sequences, about 2.6% of them appearing once. This clonotype was observed many times. What it recognizes is unknown. This chain joins TRBV5-1 and TRBJ2-7; D gene uncertain. The specimen sequenced was PBMCs. The sequence derives from a woman aged 50 to 65 with multiple sclerosis. CDR3 amino acids: CASSLGPASEQYF. The CDR3 DNA reads TGCGCCAGCAGCTTGGGCCCAGCCTCCGAGCAGTACTTC.